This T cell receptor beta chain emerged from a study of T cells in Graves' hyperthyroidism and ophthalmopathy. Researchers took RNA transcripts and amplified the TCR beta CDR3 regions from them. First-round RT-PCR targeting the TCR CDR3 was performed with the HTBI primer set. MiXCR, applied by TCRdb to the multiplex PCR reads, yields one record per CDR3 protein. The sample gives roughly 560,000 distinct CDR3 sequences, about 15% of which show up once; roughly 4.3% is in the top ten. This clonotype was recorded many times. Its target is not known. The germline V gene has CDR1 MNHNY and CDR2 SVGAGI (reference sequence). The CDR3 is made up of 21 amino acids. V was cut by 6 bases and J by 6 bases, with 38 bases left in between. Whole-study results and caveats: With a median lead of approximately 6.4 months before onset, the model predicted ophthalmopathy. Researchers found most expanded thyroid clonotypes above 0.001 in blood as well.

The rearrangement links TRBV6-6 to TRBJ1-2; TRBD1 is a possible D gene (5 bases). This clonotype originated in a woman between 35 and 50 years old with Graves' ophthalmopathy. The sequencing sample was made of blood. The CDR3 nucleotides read TGTGCCAGCAGAAACGACATGGGGGGGACGCTATCCCCCGGAGCTCCCCATGGCTACACCTTC. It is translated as CASRNDMGGTLSPGAPHGYTF.